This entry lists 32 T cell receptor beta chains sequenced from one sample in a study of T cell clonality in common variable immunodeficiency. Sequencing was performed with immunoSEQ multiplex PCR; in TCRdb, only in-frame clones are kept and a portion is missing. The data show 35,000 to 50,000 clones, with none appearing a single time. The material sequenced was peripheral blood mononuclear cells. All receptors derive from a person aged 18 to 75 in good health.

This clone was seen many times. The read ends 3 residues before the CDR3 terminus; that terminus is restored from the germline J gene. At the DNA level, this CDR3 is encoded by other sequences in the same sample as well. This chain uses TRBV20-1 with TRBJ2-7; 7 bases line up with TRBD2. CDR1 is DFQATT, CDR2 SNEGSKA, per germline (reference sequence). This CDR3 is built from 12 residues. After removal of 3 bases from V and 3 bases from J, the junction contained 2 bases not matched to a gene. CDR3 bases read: TGCAGTGCTAGCCCTAGCGGCTACGAG. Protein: CSASPSGYE. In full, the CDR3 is CSASPSGYEQYF.

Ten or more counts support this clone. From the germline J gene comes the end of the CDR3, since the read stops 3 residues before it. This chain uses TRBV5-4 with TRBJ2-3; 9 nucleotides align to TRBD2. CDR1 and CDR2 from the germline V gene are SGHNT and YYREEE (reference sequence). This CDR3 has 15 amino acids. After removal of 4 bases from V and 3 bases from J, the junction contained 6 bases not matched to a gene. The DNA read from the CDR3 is TGTGCCAGCAGCCCGAGCGGGGGGCGGACAGATACG. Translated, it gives CASSPSGGRTDT. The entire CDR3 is CASSPSGGRTDTQYF.

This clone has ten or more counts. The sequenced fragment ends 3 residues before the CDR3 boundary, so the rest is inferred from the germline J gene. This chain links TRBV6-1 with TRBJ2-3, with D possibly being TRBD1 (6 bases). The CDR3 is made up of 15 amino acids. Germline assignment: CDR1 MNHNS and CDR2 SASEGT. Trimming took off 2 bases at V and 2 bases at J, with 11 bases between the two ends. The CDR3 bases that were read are TGTGCCAGCAGTGAATGGGGGACATTCACAGATACG. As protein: CASSEWGTFTDT. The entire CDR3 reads CASSEWGTFTDTQYF.

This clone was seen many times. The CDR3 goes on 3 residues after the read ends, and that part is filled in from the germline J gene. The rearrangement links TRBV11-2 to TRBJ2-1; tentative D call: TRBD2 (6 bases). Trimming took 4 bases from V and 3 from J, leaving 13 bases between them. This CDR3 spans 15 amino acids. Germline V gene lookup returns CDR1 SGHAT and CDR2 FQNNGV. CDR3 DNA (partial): TGTGCCAGCAGCTCAACCGGGACTCACTACAATGAG. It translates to CASSSTGTHYNE. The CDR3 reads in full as CASSSTGTHYNEQFF.

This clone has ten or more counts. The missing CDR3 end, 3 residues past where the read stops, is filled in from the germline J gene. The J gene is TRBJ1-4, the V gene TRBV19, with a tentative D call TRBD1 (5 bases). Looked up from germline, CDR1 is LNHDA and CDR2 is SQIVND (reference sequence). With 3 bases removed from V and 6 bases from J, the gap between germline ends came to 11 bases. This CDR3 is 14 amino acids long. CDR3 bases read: TGTGCCAGTAGTATTGGGCGGGGACATGAAAAA. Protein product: CASSIGRGHEK. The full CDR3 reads CASSIGRGHEKLFF.

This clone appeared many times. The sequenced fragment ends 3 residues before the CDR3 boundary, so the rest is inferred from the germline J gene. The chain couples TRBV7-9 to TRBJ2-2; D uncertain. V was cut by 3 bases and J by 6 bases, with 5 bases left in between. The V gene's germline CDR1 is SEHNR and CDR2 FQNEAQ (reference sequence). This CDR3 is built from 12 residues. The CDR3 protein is CASSFEPGELFF. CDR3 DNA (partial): TGTGCCAGCAGCTTTGAGCCCGGGGAG.

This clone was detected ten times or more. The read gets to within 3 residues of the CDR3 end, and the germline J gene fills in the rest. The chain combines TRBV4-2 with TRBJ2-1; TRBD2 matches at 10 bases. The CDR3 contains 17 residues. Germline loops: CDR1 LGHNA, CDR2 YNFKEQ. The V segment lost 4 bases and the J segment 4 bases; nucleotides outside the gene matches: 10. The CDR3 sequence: CASSLERAGGFYNEQFF. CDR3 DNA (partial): TGTGCCAGCAGCCTCGAGCGAGCGGGAGGGTTTTACAATGAG.

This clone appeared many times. CDR3 amino acids: CASSLGQGRDTEAFF. The sequenced part of the CDR3 DNA is TGTGCCAGCAGCTTAGGTCAGGGGCGGGACACTGAA. The J gene is TRBJ1-1, the V gene TRBV7-9; tentative D call: TRBD1 (6 bases). The missing CDR3 end, 3 residues past where the read stops, is filled in from the germline J gene. The V end lost 1 base, the J end lost 3 bases, and 12 bases lay between the germline ends. The germline V gene has CDR1 SEHNR and CDR2 FQNEAQ (reference sequence). This CDR3 has 15 residues.

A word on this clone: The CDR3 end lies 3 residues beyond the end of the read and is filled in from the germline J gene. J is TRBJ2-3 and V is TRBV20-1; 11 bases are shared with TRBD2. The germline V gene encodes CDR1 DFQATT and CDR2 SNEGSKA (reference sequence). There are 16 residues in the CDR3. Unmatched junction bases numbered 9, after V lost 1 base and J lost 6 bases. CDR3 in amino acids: CSARVITSGSRDTQYF. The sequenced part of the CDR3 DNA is TGCAGTGCTAGAGTGATAACTAGCGGGAGTAGGGATACG.

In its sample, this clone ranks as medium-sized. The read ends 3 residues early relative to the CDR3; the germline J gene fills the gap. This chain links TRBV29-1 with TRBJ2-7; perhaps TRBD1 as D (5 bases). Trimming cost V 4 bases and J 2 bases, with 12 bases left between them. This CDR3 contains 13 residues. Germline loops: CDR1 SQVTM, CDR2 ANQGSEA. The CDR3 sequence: CSVVAADTYEQYF. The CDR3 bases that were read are TGCAGCGTTGTAGCTGCGGACACCTACGAG.

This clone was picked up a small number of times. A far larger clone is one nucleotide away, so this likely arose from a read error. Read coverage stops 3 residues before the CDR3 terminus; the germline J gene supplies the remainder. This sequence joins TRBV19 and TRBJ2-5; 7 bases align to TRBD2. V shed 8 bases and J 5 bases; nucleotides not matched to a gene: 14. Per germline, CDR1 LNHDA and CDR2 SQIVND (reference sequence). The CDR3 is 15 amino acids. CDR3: CASARGTTTVETQYF. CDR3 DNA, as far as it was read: TGTGCCAGTGCCAGAGGGACTACAACTGTGGAGACC.

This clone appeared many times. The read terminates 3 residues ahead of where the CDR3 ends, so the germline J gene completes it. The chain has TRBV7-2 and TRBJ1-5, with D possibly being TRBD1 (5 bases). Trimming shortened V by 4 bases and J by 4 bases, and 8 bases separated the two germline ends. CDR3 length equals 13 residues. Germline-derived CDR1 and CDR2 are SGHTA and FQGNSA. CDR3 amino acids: CASSYGANQPQHF. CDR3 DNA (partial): TGTGCCAGCAGCTATGGGGCAAATCAGCCC.

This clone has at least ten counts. This CDR3 is CASSILAGGTDTQYF. The sequenced part of the CDR3 DNA is TGTGCCAGCAGCATACTAGCGGGCGGCACAGATACG. The chain is built from TRBV11-2 and TRBJ2-3; 9 nucleotides agree with TRBD2. The read gets to within 3 residues of the CDR3 end, and the germline J gene fills in the rest. Trimming took 5 bases from V and 1 from J; bases not matched to a gene: 4. Germline V gene data show CDR1 as SGHAT and CDR2 as FQNNGV. This CDR3 has 15 amino acids.

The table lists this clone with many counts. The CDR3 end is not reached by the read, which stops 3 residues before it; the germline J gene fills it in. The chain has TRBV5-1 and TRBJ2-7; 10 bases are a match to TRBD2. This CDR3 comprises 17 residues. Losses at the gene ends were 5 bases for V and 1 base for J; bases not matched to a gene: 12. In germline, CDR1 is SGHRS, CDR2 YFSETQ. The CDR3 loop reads CASRERGGGEWSYEQYF. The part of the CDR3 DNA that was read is TGCGCCAGCAGAGAGCGGGGGGGCGGTGAATGGTCCTACGAG.

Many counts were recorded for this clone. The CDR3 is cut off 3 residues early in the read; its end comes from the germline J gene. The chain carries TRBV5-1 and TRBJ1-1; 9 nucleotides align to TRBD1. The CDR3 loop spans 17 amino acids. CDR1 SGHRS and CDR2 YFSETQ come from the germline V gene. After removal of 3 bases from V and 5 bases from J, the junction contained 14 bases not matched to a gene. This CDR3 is CASSSPADRGGSTEAFF. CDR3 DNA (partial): TGCGCCAGCAGCTCGCCTGCGGACAGGGGCGGTAGTACTGAA.

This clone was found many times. CDR3 loop: CASSPPGTLHTEAFF. CDR3 bases read: TGTGCCAGCAGTCCCCCCGGGACTCTGCACACTGAA. The rearrangement joins TRBV7-9 to TRBJ1-1, with D maybe TRBD1 (5 bases). From the germline J gene comes the end of the CDR3, since the read stops 3 residues before it. The CDR3 has 15 residues. Trimming took off 6 bases at V and 3 bases at J, with 17 bases between the two ends. Germline V lookup: CDR1 SEHNR, CDR2 FQNEAQ (reference sequence).

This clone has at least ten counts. CDR3 in amino acids: CASRPTGISTDTQYF. The CDR3 DNA, read in part, is TGTGCCAGCAGGCCGACAGGGATCAGCACAGATACG. The V and J genes are TRBV2 and TRBJ2-3, with 7 bases aligning to TRBD1. The read terminates 3 residues ahead of where the CDR3 ends, so the germline J gene completes it. The CDR3 totals 15 residues. Germline V gene sequence: CDR1 SNHLY, CDR2 FYNNEI. The V and J ends lost 6 bases and 0 bases, in that order; junction bases with no gene match: 6. The full variable domain, rest sourced from reference TRBV2 and TRBJ2-3, is EPEVTQTPSHQVTQMGQEVILRCVPISNHLYFYWYRQILGQKVEFLVSFYNNEISEKSEIFDDQFSVERPDGSNFTLKIRSTKLEDSAMYFCASRPTGISTDTQYFGPGTRLTVL.

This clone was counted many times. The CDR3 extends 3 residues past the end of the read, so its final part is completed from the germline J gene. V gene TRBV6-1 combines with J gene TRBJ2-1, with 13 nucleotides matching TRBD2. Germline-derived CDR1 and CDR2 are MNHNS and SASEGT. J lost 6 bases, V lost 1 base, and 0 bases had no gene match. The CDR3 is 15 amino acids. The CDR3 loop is CASSEGTSGSNEQFF. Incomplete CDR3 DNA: TGTGCCAGCAGTGAAGGGACTAGCGGGAGCAATGAG.

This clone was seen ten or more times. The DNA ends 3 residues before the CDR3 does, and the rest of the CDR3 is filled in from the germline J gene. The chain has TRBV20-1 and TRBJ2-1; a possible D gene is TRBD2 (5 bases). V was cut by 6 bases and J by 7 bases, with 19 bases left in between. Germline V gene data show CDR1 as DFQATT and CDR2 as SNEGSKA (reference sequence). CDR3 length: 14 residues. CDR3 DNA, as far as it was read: TGCAGTGCCCATACAAGGGTGCGGGTTAATGAG. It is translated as CSAHTRVRVNE. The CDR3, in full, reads CSAHTRVRVNEQFF.

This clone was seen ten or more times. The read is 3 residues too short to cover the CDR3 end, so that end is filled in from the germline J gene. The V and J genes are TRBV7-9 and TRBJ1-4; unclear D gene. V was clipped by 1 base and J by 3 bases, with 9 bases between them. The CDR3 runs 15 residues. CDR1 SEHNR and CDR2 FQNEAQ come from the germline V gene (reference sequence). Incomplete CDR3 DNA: TGTGCCAGCAGCTTAGTGAGTGCAGCTAATGAAAAA. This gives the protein CASSLVSAANEK. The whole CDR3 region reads CASSLVSAANEKLFF. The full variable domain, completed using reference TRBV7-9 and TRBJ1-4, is DTGVSQNPRHKITKRGQNVTFRCDPISEHNRLYWYRQTLGQGPEFLTYFQNEAQLEKSRLLSDRFSAERPKGSFSTLEIQRTEQGDSAMYLCASSLVSAANEKLFFGSGTQLSVL.

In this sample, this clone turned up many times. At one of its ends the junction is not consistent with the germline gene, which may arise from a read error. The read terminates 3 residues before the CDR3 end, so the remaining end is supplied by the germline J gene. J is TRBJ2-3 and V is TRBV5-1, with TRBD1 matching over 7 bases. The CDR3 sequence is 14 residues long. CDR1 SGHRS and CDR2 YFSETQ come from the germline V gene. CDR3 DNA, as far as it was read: TGCGCCAGCAGCTTGGAAGGGGGCACGGATACG. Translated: CASSLEGGTDT. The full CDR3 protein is CASSLEGGTDTQYF.

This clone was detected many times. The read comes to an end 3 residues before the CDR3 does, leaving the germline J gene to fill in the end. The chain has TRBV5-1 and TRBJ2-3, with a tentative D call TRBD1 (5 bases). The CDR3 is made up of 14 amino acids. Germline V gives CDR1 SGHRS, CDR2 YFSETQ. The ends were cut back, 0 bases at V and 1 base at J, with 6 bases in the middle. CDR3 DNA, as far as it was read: TGCGCCAGCAGCTTGGTACAGGGCACAGATACG. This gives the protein CASSLVQGTDT. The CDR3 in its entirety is CASSLVQGTDTQYF.

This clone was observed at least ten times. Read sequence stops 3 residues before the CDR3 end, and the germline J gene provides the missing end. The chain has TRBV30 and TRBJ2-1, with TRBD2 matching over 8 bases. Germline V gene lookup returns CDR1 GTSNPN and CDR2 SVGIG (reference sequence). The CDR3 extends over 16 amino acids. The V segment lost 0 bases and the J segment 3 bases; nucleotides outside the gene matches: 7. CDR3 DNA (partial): TGTGCCTGGAGTGTACATCTAAGCGGGAGCTACAATGAG. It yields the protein CAWSVHLSGSYNE. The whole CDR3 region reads CAWSVHLSGSYNEQFF.

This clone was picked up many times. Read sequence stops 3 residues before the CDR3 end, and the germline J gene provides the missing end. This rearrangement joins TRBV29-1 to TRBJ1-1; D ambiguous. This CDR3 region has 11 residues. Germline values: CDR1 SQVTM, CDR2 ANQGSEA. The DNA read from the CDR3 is TGCAGCGTTTCTAGTGGGTTCGAA. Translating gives CSVSSGFE. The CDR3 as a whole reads CSVSSGFEAFF.

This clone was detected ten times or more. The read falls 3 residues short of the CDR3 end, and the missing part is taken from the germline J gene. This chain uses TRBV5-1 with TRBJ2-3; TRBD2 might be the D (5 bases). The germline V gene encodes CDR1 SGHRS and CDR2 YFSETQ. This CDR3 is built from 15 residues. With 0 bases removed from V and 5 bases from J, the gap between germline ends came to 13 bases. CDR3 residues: CASSLGTASLDTQYF. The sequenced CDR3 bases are TGCGCCAGCAGCTTGGGGACTGCCTCGTTAGATACG.

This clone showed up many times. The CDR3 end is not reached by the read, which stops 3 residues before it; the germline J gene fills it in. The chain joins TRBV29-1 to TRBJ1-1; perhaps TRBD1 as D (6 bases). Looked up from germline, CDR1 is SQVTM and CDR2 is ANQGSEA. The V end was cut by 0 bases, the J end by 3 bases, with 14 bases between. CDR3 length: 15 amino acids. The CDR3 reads CSVEDLWQGHTEAFF. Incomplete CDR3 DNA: TGCAGCGTTGAAGACCTCTGGCAGGGGCACACTGAA.

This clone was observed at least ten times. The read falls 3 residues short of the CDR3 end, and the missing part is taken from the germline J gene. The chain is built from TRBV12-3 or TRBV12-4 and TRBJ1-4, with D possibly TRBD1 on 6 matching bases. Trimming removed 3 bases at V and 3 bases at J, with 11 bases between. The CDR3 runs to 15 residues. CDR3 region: CASSFRGTANEKLFF. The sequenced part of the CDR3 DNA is TGTGCCAGCAGTTTTAGGGGGACGGCTAATGAAAAA.

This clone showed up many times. This chain's CDR3 is CASSLAGPNSPLHF. CDR3 bases read: TGTGCCAGCAGCTTAGCGGGGCCTAATTCACCC. This chain joins TRBV7-8 and TRBJ1-6, with a weak D call TRBD1 (5 bases). Read coverage stops 3 residues before the CDR3 terminus; the germline J gene supplies the remainder. The CDR3 totals 14 residues. V lost 0 bases to trimming and J lost 6 bases, with 6 bases between them. Germline-derived CDR1 and CDR2 are SGHVS and FQNEAQ.

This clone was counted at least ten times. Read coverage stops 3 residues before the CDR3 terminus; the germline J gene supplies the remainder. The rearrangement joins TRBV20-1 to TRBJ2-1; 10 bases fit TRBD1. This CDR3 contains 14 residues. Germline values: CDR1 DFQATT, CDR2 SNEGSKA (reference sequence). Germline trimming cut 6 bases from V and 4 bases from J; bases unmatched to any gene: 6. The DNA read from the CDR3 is TGCAGTGCCCTTCCGGGACAGGGGTACAATGAG. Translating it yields CSALPGQGYNE. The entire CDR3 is CSALPGQGYNEQFF.

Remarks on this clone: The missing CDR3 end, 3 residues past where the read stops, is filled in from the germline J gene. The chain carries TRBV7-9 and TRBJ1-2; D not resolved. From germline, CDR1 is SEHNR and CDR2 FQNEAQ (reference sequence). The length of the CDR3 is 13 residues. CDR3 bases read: TGTGCCAGCAGCTTGGCGGGCTCCTACGAC. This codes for CASSLAGSYD. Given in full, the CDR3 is CASSLAGSYDYTF.

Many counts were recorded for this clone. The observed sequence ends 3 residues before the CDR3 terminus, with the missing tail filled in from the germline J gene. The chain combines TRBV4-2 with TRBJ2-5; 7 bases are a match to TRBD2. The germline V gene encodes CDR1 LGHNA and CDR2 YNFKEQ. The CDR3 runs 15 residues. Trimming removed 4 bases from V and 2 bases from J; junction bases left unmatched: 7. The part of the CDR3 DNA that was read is TGTGCCAGCAGCCGCCCGGGACTACCTCAAGAGACC. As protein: CASSRPGLPQET. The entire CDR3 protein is CASSRPGLPQETQYF.

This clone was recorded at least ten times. CDR3 protein: CASRNRGQDEQYF. Partial CDR3 DNA: TGTGCCAGCAGGAACAGGGGGCAGGACGAG. The chain couples TRBV28 to TRBJ2-7; 9 positions match TRBD1. The read terminates 3 residues ahead of where the CDR3 ends, so the germline J gene completes it. In germline, CDR1 is MDHEN, CDR2 SYDVKM. V gave up 6 bases and J gave up 5 bases; unmatched junction bases: 5. CDR3 length equals 13 residues.